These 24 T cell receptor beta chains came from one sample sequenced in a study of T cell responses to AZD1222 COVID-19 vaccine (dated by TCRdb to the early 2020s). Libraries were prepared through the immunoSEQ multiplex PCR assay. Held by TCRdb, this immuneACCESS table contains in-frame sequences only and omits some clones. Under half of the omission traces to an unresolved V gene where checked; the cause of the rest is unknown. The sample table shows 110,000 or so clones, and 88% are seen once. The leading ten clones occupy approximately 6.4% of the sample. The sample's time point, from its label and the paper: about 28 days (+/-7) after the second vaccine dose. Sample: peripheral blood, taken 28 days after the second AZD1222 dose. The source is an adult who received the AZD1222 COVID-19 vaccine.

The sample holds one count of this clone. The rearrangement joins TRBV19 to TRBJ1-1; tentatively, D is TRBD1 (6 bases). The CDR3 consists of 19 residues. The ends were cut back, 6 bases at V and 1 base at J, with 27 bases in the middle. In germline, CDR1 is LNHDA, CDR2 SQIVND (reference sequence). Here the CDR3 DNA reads TGTGCCAGTAGGGGGTTGGAGGGGGTGAGTACCCAACGGAACACTGAAGCTTTCTTT. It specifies CASRGLEGVSTQRNTEAFF. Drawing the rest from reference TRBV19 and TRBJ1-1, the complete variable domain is DGGITQSPKYLFRKEGQNVTLSCEQNLNHDAMYWYRQDPGQGLRLIYYSQIVNDFQKGDIAEGYSVSREKKESFPLTVTSAQKNPTAFYLCASRGLEGVSTQRNTEAFFGQGTRLTVV.

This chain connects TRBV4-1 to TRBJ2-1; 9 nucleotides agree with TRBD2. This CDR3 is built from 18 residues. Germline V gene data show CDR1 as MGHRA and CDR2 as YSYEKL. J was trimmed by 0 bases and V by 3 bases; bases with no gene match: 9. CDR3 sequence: CASSQLTSGYGSYNEQFF. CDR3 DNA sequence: TGCGCCAGCAGCCAGCTGACTAGCGGATACGGCTCCTACAATGAGCAGTTCTTC.

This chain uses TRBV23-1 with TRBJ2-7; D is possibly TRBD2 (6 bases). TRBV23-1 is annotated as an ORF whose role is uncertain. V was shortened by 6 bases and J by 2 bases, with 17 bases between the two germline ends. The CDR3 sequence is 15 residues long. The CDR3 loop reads CASRPACGTTYEQYF. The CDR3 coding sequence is TGCGCCAGCAGGCCGGCCTGCGGGACCACCTACGAGCAGTACTTC.

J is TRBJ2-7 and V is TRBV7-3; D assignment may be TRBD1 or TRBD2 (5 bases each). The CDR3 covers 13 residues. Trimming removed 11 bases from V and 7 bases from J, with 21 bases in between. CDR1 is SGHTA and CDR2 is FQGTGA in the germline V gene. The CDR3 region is CARKMGVSEEQYF. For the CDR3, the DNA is TGTGCCCGGAAAATGGGGGTAAGTGAAGAGCAGTACTTC. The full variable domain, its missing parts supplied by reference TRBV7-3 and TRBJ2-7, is GAGVSQTPSNKVTEKGKYVELRCDPISGHTALYWYRQSLGQGPEFLIYFQGTGAADDSGLPNDRFFAVRPEGSVSTLKIQRTERGDSAVYLCARKMGVSEEQYFGPGTRLTVT.

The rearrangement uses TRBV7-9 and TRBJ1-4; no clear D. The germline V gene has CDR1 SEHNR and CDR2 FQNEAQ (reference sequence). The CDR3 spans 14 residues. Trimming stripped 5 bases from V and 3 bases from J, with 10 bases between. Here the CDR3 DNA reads TGTGCCAGCAGCCACGCGGGAGCTAATGAAAAACTGTTTTTT. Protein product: CASSHAGANEKLFF.

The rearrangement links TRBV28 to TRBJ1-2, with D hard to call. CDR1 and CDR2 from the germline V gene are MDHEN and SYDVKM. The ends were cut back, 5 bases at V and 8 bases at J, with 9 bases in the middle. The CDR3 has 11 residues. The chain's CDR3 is CASSAMGGYTF. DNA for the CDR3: TGTGCCAGCAGTGCTATGGGAGGCTACACCTTC.

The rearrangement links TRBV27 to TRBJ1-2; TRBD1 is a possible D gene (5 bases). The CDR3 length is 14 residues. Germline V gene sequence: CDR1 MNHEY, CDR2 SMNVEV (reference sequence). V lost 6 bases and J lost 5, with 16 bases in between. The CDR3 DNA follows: TGTGCCAGCAGCCCGGGACGCACGCCGTATGGCTACACCTTC. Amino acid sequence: CASSPGRTPYGYTF.

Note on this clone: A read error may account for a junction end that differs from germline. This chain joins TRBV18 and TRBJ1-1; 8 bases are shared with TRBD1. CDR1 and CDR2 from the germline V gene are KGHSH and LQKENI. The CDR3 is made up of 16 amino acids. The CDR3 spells CASSPGQGGMKTEAFF. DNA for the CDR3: TGTGCCAGCTCACCTGGACAGGGAGGAATGAAAACTGAAGCTTTCTTT.

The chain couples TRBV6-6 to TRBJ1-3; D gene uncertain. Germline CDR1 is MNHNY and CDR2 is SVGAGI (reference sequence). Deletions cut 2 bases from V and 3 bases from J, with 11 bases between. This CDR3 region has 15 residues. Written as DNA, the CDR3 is TGTGCCAGCAGTTACACCGTAGAACTTGGAAACACCATATATTTT. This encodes CASSYTVELGNTIYF.

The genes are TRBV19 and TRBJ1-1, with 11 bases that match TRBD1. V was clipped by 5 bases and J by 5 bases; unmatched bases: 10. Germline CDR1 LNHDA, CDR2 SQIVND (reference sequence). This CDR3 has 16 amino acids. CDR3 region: CASSSGQGALKTEAFF. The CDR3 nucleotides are TGTGCCAGTAGTTCAGGACAGGGGGCGCTCAAAACTGAAGCTTTCTTT. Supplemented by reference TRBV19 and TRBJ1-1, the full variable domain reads DGGITQSPKYLFRKEGQNVTLSCEQNLNHDAMYWYRQDPGQGLRLIYYSQIVNDFQKGDIAEGYSVSREKKESFPLTVTSAQKNPTAFYLCASSSGQGALKTEAFFGQGTRLTVV.

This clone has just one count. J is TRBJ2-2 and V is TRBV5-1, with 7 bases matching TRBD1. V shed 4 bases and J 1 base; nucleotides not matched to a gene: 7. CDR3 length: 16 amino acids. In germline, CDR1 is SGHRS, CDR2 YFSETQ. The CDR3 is CASSPSTGRNTGELFF. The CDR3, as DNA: TGCGCCAGCAGCCCCTCGACAGGGAGGAACACCGGGGAGCTGTTTTTT.

CDR3 in DNA: TGTGCCAGCAGCTTAGTAGGACTAGCGGATGATACGCAGTATTTT. Translating it yields CASSLVGLADDTQYF. The chain couples TRBV7-2 to TRBJ2-3; TRBD2 aligns across 10 bases. V lost 1 base, J lost 6 bases, and 4 bases stayed unmatched. This CDR3 has 15 amino acids. Germline values: CDR1 SGHTA, CDR2 FQGNSA.

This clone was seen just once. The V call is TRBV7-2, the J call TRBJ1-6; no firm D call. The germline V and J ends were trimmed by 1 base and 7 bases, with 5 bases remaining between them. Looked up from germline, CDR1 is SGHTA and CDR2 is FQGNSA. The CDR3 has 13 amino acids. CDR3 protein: CASSLGVNSPLHF. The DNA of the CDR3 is TGTGCCAGCAGCTTAGGGGTGAATTCACCCCTCCACTTT. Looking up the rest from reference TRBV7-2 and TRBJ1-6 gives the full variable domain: GAGVSQSPSNKVTEKGKDVELRCDPISGHTALYWYRQSLGQGLEFLIYFQGNSAPDKSGLPSDRFSAERTGGSVSTLTIQRTQQEDSAVYLCASSLGVNSPLHFGNGTRLTVT.

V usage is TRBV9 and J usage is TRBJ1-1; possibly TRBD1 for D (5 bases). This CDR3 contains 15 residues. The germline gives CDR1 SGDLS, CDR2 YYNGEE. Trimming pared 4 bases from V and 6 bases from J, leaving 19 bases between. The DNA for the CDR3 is TGTGCCAGCAGCTCGAGGGCCCAGGGTCTTGCTGAAGCTTTCTTT. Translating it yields CASSSRAQGLAEAFF.

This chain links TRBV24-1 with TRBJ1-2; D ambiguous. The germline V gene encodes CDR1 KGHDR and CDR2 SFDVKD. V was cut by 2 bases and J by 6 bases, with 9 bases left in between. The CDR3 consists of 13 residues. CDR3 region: CATSDYGVNGYTF. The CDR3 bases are TGTGCCACCAGTGATTACGGGGTGAATGGCTACACCTTC.

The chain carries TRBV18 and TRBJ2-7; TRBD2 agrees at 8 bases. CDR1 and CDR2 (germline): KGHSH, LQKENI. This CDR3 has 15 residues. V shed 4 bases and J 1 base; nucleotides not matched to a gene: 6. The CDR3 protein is CASSLDGGASYEQYF. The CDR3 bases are TGTGCCAGCTCACTTGACGGGGGGGCTTCCTACGAGCAGTACTTC. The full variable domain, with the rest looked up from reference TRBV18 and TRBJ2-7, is NAGVMQNPRHLVRRRGQEARLRCSPMKGHSHVYWYRQLPEEGLKFMVYLQKENIIDESGMPKERFSAEFPKEGPSILRIQQVVRGDSAAYFCASSLDGGASYEQYFGPGTRLTVT.

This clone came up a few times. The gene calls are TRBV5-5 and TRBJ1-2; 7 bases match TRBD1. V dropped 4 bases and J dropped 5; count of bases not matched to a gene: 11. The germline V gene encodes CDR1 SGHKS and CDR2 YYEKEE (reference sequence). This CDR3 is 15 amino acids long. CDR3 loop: CASSGREGAPYGYTF. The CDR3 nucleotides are TGTGCCAGCAGCGGACGAGAGGGGGCCCCATATGGCTACACCTTC.

This CDR3 is CASSPWTDTQYF. The CDR3 coding sequence is TGTGCCAGCAGCCCCTGGACAGATACGCAGTATTTT. The J gene is TRBJ2-3, the V gene TRBV11-2; no clear D. Per germline, CDR1 SGHAT and CDR2 FQNNGV. This CDR3 has 12 amino acids. The V end lost 5 bases, the J end lost 3 bases, and 6 bases lay between the germline ends.

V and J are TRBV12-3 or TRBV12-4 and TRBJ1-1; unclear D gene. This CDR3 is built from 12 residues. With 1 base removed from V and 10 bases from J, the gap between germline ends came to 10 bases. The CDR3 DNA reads TGTGCCAGCAGTTTAGGTACGGGCGGAGCTTTCTTT. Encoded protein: CASSLGTGGAFF.

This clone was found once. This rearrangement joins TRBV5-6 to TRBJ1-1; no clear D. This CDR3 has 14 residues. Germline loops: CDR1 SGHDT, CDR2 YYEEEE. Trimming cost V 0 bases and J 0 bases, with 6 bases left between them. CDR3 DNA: TGTGCCAGCAGCTTGGACATAATGAACACTGAAGCTTTCTTT. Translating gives CASSLDIMNTEAFF.

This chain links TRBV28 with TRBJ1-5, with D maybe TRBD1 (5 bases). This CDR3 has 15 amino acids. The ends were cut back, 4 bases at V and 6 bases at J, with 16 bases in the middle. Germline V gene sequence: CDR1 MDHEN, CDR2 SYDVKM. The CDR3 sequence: CASSSPTRGVQPQHF. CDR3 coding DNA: TGTGCCAGCAGTTCCCCGACCCGAGGGGTTCAGCCCCAGCATTTT.

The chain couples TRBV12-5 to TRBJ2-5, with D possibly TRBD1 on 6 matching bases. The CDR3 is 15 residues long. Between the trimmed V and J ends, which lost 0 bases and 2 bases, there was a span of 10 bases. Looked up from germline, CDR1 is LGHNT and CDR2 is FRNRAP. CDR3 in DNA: TGTGCTAGTGGTTTGGTACTCGACAGGCAAGAGACCCAGTACTTC. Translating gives CASGLVLDRQETQYF.

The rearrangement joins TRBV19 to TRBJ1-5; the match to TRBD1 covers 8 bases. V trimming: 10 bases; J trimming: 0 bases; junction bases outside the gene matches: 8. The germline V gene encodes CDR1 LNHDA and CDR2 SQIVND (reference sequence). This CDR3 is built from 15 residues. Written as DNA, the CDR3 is TGTGCCATAGCCAGACAGGGGAATAGCAATCAGCCCCAGCATTTT. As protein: CAIARQGNSNQPQHF. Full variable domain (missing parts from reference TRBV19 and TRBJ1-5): DGGITQSPKYLFRKEGQNVTLSCEQNLNHDAMYWYRQDPGQGLRLIYYSQIVNDFQKGDIAEGYSVSREKKESFPLTVTSAQKNPTAFYLCAIARQGNSNQPQHFGDGTRLSIL.

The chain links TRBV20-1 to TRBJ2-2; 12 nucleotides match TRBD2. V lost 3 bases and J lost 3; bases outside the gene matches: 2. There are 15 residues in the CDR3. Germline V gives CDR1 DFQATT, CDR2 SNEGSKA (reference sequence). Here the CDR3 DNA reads TGCAGTGCTAGTCTAGCGGGGGGGCACACCGGGGAGCTGTTTTTT. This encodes CSASLAGGHTGELFF.